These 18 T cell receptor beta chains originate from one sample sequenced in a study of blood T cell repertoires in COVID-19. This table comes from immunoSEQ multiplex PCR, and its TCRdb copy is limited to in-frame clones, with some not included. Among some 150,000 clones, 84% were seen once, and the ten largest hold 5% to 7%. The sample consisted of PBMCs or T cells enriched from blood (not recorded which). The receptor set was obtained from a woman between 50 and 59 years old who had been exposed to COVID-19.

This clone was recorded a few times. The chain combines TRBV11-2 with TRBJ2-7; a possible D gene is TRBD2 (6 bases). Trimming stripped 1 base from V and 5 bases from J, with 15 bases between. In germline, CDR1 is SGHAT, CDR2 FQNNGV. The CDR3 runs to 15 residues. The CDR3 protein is CASSLVLGGIDEQYF. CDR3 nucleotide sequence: TGTGCCAGCAGCTTAGTTCTCGGGGGTATCGACGAGCAGTACTTC. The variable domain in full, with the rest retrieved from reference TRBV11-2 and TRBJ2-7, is EAGVAQSPRYKIIEKRQSVAFWCNPISGHATLYWYQQILGQGPKLLIQFQNNGVVDDSQLPKDRFSAERLKGVDSTLKIQPAKLEDSAVYLCASSLVLGGIDEQYFGPGTRLTVT.

CDR3 DNA: TGTGCCAGCAGTTCCGACTCCACAACCCCCAATGAGCAGTTCTTC. Its protein is CASSSDSTTPNEQFF. V usage is TRBV7-2 and J usage is TRBJ2-1, with D hard to call. CDR1 SGHTA and CDR2 FQGNSA come from the germline V gene. The germline V and J ends were trimmed by 6 bases and 6 bases, with 18 bases remaining between them. The length of the CDR3 is 15 residues.

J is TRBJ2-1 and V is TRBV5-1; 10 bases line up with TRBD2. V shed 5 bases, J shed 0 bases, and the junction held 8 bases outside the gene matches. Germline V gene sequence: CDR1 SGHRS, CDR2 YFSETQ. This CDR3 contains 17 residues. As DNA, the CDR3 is TGCGCCAGCAGAGAAGCGGGGGGGATTAGCTCCTACAATGAGCAGTTCTTC. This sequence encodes CASREAGGISSYNEQFF.

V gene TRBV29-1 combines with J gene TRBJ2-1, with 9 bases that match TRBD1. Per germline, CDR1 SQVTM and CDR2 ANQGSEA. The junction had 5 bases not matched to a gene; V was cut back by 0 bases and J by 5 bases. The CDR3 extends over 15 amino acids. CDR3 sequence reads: CSVEEATGGNNEQFF. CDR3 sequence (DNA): TGCAGCGTTGAAGAGGCGACAGGGGGTAACAATGAGCAGTTCTTC.

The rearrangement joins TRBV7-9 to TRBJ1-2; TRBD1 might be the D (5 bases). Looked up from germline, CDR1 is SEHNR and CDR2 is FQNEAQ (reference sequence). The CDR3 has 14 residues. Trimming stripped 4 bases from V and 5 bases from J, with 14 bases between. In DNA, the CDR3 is TGTGCCAGCAGCTCTTTGGGGGGGTTTTATGGCTACACCTTC. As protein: CASSSLGGFYGYTF.

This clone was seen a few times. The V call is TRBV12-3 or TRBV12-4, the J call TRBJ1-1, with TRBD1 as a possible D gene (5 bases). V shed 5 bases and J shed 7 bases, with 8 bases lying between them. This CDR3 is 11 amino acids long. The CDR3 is CASSRQYEAFF. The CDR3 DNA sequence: TGTGCCAGCAGTCGACAGTATGAAGCTTTCTTT.

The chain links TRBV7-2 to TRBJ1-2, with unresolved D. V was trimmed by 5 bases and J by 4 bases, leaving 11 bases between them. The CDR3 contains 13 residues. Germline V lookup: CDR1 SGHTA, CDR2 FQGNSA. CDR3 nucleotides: TGTGCCAGCAGCCCGGGCGGGAGCTATGGCTACACCTTC. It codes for CASSPGGSYGYTF.

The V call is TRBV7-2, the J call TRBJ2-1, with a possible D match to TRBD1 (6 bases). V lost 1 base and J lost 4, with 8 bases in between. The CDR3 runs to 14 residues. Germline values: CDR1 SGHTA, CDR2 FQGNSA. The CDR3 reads CASSLGTDYNEQFF. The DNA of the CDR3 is TGTGCCAGCAGCTTAGGGACAGATTACAATGAGCAGTTCTTC.

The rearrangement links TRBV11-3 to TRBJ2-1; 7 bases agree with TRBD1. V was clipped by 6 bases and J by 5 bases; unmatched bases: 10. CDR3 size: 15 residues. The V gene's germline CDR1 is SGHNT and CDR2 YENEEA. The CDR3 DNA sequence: TGTGCCAGCAGTTGGGGACAGCCCCCCAACAATGAGCAGTTCTTC. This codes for CASSWGQPPNNEQFF.

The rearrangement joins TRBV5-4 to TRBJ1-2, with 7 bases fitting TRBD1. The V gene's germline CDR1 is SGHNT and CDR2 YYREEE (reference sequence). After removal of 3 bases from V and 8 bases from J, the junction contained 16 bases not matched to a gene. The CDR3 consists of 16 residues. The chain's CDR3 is CASSSWTGPPVRGYTF. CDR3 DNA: TGTGCCAGCAGCTCGTGGACAGGACCCCCAGTTAGGGGCTACACCTTC. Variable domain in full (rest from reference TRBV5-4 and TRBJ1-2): ETGVTQSPTHLIKTRGQQVTLRCSSQSGHNTVSWYQQALGQGPQFIFQYYREEENGRGNFPPRFSGLQFPNYSSELNVNALELDDSALYLCASSSWTGPPVRGYTFGSGTRLTVV.

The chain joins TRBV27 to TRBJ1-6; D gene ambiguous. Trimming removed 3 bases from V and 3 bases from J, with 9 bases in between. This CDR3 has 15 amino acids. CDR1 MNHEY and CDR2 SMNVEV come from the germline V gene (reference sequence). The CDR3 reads CASSLGQYYNSPLHF. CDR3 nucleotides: TGTGCCAGCAGTTTGGGCCAGTACTATAATTCACCCCTCCACTTT.

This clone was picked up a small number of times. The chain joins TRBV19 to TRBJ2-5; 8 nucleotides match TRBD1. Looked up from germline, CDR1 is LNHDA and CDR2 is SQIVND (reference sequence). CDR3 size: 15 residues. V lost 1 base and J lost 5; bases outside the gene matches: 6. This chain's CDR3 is CASSIGGQGAETQYF. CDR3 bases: TGTGCCAGTAGTATAGGGGGCCAGGGGGCGGAGACCCAGTACTTC.

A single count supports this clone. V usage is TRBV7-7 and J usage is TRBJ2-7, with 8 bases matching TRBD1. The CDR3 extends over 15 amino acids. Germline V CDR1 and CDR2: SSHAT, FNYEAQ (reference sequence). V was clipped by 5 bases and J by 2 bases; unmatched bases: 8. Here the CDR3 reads CASSPLGQGPYEQYF. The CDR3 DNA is TGTGCCAGCAGCCCACTCGGACAGGGACCCTACGAGCAGTACTTC. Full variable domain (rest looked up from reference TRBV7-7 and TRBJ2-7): GAGVSQSPRYKVTKRGQDVTLRCDPISSHATLYWYQQALGQGPEFLTYFNYEAQPDKSGLPSDRFSAERPEGSISTLTIQRTEQRDSAMYRCASSPLGQGPYEQYFGPGTRLTVT.

CDR3 nucleotides: TGTGCCAGCAGCCCCCGGGTACACGAGCAGTTCTTC. This translates into CASSPRVHEQFF. The V call is TRBV13, the J call TRBJ2-1; D ambiguous. Trimming cost V 5 bases and J 10 bases, with 12 bases left between them. Germline CDR1 reads PRHDT; CDR2 reads FYEKMQ (reference sequence). The CDR3 runs to 12 residues.

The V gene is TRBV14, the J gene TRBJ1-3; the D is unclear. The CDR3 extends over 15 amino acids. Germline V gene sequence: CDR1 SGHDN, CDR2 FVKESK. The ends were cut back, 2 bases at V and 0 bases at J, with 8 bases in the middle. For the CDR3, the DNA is TGTGCCAGCAGCCAACAGGTATCCTCTGGAAACACCATATATTTT. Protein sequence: CASSQQVSSGNTIYF.

CDR3 protein: CASARGETQYF. For the CDR3, the DNA is TGTGCCAGCGCTAGGGGAGAGACCCAGTACTTC. The chain is built from TRBV28 and TRBJ2-5; D is possibly TRBD1 (5 bases). Trimming left V 8 bases short and J 4 bases short, with 8 bases between. CDR1 is MDHEN, CDR2 SYDVKM, per germline. This CDR3 has 11 residues.

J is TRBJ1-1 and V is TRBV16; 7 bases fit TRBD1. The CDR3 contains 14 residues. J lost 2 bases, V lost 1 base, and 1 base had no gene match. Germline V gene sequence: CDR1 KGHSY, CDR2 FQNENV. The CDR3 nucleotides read TGTGCCAGCAGCCAATACAGGGGAAACACTGAAGCTTTCTTT. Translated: CASSQYRGNTEAFF.

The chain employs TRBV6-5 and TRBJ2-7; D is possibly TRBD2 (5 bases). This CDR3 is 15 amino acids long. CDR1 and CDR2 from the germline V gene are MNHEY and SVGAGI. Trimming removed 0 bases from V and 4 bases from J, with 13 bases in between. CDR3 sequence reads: CASSYSEVSGYEQYF. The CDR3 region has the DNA TGTGCCAGCAGTTACTCCGAGGTCAGCGGATACGAGCAGTACTTC.